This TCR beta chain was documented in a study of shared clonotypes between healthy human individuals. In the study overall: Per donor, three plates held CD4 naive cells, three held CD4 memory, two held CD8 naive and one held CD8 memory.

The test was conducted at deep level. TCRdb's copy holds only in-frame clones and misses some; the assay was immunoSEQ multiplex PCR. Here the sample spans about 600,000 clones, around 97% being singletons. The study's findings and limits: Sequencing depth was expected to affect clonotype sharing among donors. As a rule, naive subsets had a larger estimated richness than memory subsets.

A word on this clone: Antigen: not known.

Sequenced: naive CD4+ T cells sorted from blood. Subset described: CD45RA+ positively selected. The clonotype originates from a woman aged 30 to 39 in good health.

CDR3 in DNA: TGTGCCAGCAGCCTAGGGGTGCCCTATGGCTACACCTTC. It codes for CASSLGVPYGYTF. The J gene is TRBJ1-2, the V gene TRBV5-8, with a possible D match to TRBD1 (5 bases). Germline CDR1 reads SGHTS; CDR2 reads YDEGEE. The CDR3 totals 13 residues. V gave up 4 bases and J gave up 4 bases, with 11 bases separating them.